Listed here are 10 T cell receptor beta chains from one sample, sequenced in a study of CD8+ T cells in alopecia areata. RNA was extracted and reverse transcribed into cDNA as the sequencing template. Only in-frame clones appear in the TCRdb table, and some are missing; sequencing was by immunoSEQ multiplex PCR. The sample includes approximately 57,000 clones, about 96% seen only once; the top ten take roughly 26%. The sequencing here drew on CD8+ T cells sorted from blood, taken at week 0. The origin of the receptors is a human donor with alopecia areata.

DNA for the CDR3: TGTGCCAGCAGCTTAGGGTTGGGGGAGACCCAGTACTTC. It yields the protein CASSLGLGETQYF. The rearrangement uses TRBV7-2 and TRBJ2-5; D uncertain. Germline V gene lookup returns CDR1 SGHTA and CDR2 FQGNSA. There are 13 residues in the CDR3. V was pared by 1 base and J by 5 bases, with 8 bases between.

V and J are TRBV6-1 and TRBJ2-5, with 8 bases aligning to TRBD2. The ends lost 0 bases at V and 5 bases at J; junction bases unmatched: 2. CDR3 size: 14 residues. Germline values: CDR1 MNHNS, CDR2 SASEGT. CDR3 bases: TGTGCCAGCAGTGAAGCGGGGACTAGTGAGACCCAGTACTTC. Residues: CASSEAGTSETQYF.

The V call is TRBV15, the J call TRBJ2-5; the D call may be TRBD1 or TRBD2 (6 bases each). The DNA end lines up better with TRBJ2-7; the J call may be wrong. Germline CDR1 and CDR2: LNHNV and YYDKDF (reference sequence). The CDR3 extends over 13 amino acids. The CDR3: CATSIGGGGEQYF. The CDR3 DNA follows: TGTGCCACCAGCATCGGAGGGGGAGGCGAGCAGTACTTC.

The V gene is TRBV28, the J gene TRBJ2-2; D gene ambiguous. In germline, CDR1 is MDHEN, CDR2 SYDVKM. The V end lost 2 bases, the J end lost 1 base, and 5 bases lay between the germline ends. The CDR3 has 14 residues. Here the CDR3 reads CASSLRRNTGELFF. Written as DNA, the CDR3 is TGTGCCAGCAGTTTACGCAGGAACACCGGGGAGCTGTTTTTT. The variable domain in full, completed from reference TRBV28 and TRBJ2-2, reads DVKVTQSSRYLVKRTGEKVFLECVQDMDHENMFWYRQDPGLGLRLIYFSYDVKMKEKGDIPEGYSVSREKKERFSLILESASTNQTSMYLCASSLRRNTGELFFGEGSRLTVL.

The CDR3 is CSAQGGVWGETQYF. The CDR3 DNA reads TGCAGCGCCCAAGGAGGGGTCTGGGGAGAGACCCAGTACTTC. This chain links TRBV29-1 with TRBJ2-5; a weak D match, TRBD2 (6 bases). The germline V gene has CDR1 SQVTM and CDR2 ANQGSEA. The CDR3 covers 14 residues. Trimming shortened V by 7 bases and J by 4 bases, and 19 bases separated the two germline ends.

The chain joins TRBV13 to TRBJ2-5, with TRBD2 as a possible D gene (5 bases). CDR1 is PRHDT and CDR2 is FYEKMQ in the germline V gene (reference sequence). The CDR3 runs 14 residues. V was pared by 2 bases and J by 2 bases, with 9 bases between. Here the CDR3 reads CASSLKTTQETQYF. The CDR3, as DNA: TGTGCCAGCAGCTTAAAGACTACTCAAGAGACCCAGTACTTC.

This clone came up once. The genes are TRBV4-1 and TRBJ1-1, with a tentative D call TRBD1 (5 bases). V lost 4 bases, J lost 4 bases, and 16 bases lay in between. The CDR3 is made up of 15 amino acids. Germline values: CDR1 MGHRA, CDR2 YSYEKL. The DNA of the CDR3 is TGCGCCAGCAGCCGAGACACCCGGGGGTTCACTGAAGCTTTCTTT. Residues: CASSRDTRGFTEAFF.

The table lists this clone with a count of one. V gene TRBV9 combines with J gene TRBJ2-1, with TRBD1 identical over 7 bases. The germline gives CDR1 SGDLS, CDR2 YYNGEE. The ends lost 4 bases at V and 6 bases at J; junction bases unmatched: 13. CDR3 size: 16 residues. This chain's CDR3 is CASSPDRDSDRNEQFF. DNA for the CDR3: TGTGCCAGCAGCCCCGACCGGGACAGCGACCGCAATGAGCAGTTCTTC.

The V and J genes are TRBV11-2 and TRBJ2-1; the D gene is possibly TRBD2 (6 bases). Germline-derived CDR1 and CDR2 are SGHAT and FQNNGV. The CDR3 contains 12 residues. V dropped 5 bases and J dropped 6 bases, with 8 bases sitting between them. The CDR3 DNA follows: TGTGCCAGCAGCCCGGGGGTCAATGAGCAGTTCTTC. Its translation: CASSPGVNEQFF.

In its sample, this clone was seen once. The chain joins TRBV27 to TRBJ2-3; D assignment may be TRBD1 or TRBD2 (5 bases each). V was clipped by 3 bases and J by 2 bases, with 9 bases between them. The CDR3 extends over 14 amino acids. In germline, CDR1 is MNHEY, CDR2 SMNVEV (reference sequence). CDR3 loop: CASSFLGPTDTQYF. CDR3 bases: TGTGCCAGCAGTTTTCTGGGACCCACAGATACGCAGTATTTT.